These 29 T cell receptor beta chains were sequenced from one sample in a study of shared clonotypes between healthy human individuals. Measured with immunoSEQ multiplex PCR; TCRdb has only the in-frame clones, and not every one. The table lists about 480,000 clones, 60% to 80% of them singletons, with under 15% in the top ten. Material for sequencing was PBMCs. The receptor source for this set is a woman aged 40 to 50 in good health. Some clones in this sample may be carry-over from other donors' samples.

The V and J genes are TRBV28 and TRBJ2-7; 11 bases map to TRBD2. Germline CDR1 reads MDHEN; CDR2 reads SYDVKM. This CDR3 has 14 amino acids. The trim removed 7 bases at V and 4 bases at J, leaving 6 bases unmatched. The CDR3, as DNA: TGTGCCAGCACCGAGGGACTAGCGGATTACGAGCAGTACTTC. Protein sequence: CASTEGLADYEQYF.

J is TRBJ2-1 and V is TRBV10-1; 8 bases align to TRBD2. Germline V CDR1 and CDR2: WNHNN, SYGVQD (reference sequence). The CDR3 consists of 16 residues. With V trimmed by 0 bases and J by 8 bases, 9 bases remained unmatched. CDR3 nucleotide sequence: TGCGCCAGCAGTGAGTCCCGTGCGGGAGGATCGGATGAGCAGTTCTTC. This translates into CASSESRAGGSDEQFF.

This clone appeared a single time. J is TRBJ2-1 and V is TRBV9; 14 nucleotides line up with TRBD2. The trim removed 4 bases at V and 1 base at J, leaving 16 bases unmatched. Germline V gene lookup returns CDR1 SGDLS and CDR2 YYNGEE. There are 21 residues in the CDR3. The CDR3 DNA follows: TGTGCCAGCAGCCTCACCCCTGGGACTAGCGGGGGACGAGGTTCCTACAATGAGCAGTTCTTC. Translation: CASSLTPGTSGGRGSYNEQFF.

The chain links TRBV6-5 to TRBJ2-1; no reliable D call. V was trimmed by 0 bases and J by 0 bases, leaving 9 bases between them. This CDR3 has 16 residues. CDR1 MNHEY and CDR2 SVGAGI come from the germline V gene. The CDR3 DNA reads as TGTGCCAGCAGTTACTCCACTGGAAGCTCCTACAATGAGCAGTTCTTC. It encodes CASSYSTGSSYNEQFF.

The gene calls are TRBV2 and TRBJ2-3, with 8 bases identical to TRBD2. The CDR3 extends over 14 amino acids. CDR1 and CDR2 (germline): SNHLY, FYNNEI. The V gene end was trimmed by 8 bases and the J gene end by 2 bases; junction bases not matched to a gene: 6. As DNA, the CDR3 is TGTGCCAGCGCGACTAGCGTGAACACAGATACGCAGTATTTT. This codes for CASATSVNTDTQYF.

The chain carries TRBV7-9 and TRBJ2-3, with a tentative D call TRBD2 (6 bases). The CDR3 loop spans 14 amino acids. Trimming stripped 0 bases from V and 6 bases from J, with 10 bases between. Germline V gene sequence: CDR1 SEHNR, CDR2 FQNEAQ (reference sequence). CDR3 in DNA: TGTGCCAGCAGCTTAGCGGGAGGCAGGGATACGCAGTATTTT. Amino acid sequence: CASSLAGGRDTQYF.

The chain joins TRBV28 to TRBJ2-1, with 8 nucleotides matching TRBD1. Germline loops: CDR1 MDHEN, CDR2 SYDVKM. The CDR3 has 16 residues. Losses at the gene ends were 1 base for V and 9 bases for J; bases not matched to a gene: 11. In DNA, the CDR3 is TGTGCCAGCAGTTTATATCCCCCGGACAGGGACGGTGAGCAGTTCTTC. Amino acid sequence: CASSLYPPDRDGEQFF.

The CDR3 DNA follows: TGTGCCAGCTTGGGGACTAGCGGGATCCGGGAGACCCAGTACTTC. Protein sequence: CASLGTSGIRETQYF. The chain combines TRBV2 with TRBJ2-5; 13 nucleotides agree with TRBD2. This CDR3 comprises 15 residues. The V and J ends lost 8 bases and 5 bases, in that order; junction bases with no gene match: 8. Germline V gene data show CDR1 as SNHLY and CDR2 as FYNNEI.

J is TRBJ1-1 and V is TRBV5-1, with no clear D. Deletions cut 5 bases from V and 6 bases from J, with 17 bases between. This CDR3 has 14 amino acids. Germline V CDR1 and CDR2: SGHRS, YFSETQ. This CDR3 is CASRPMLGPAEAFF. CDR3 nucleotides: TGCGCCAGCAGACCCATGTTAGGTCCGGCTGAAGCTTTCTTT.

The chain joins TRBV9 to TRBJ2-4; D might be TRBD1 (6 bases). Germline V gives CDR1 SGDLS, CDR2 YYNGEE. The CDR3 has 14 residues. V lost 6 bases to trimming and J lost 8 bases, with 18 bases between them. Here the CDR3 reads CASNVRGEKDIQYF. CDR3 sequence (DNA): TGTGCCAGCAACGTCAGGGGAGAGAAGGACATTCAGTACTTC.

The chain links TRBV28 to TRBJ2-3; TRBD2 aligns across 12 bases. Germline-derived CDR1 and CDR2 are MDHEN and SYDVKM. V was clipped by 6 bases and J by 6 bases; unmatched bases: 10. This CDR3 is built from 16 residues. CDR3 protein: CASRPTSGSMFDTQYF. In DNA, the CDR3 is TGTGCCAGCAGACCGACTAGCGGGAGTATGTTTGATACGCAGTATTTT.

This clone has just one count. This chain links TRBV18 with TRBJ2-2; 8 bases agree with TRBD2. V lost 8 bases, J lost 5 bases, and 7 bases stayed unmatched. Germline values: CDR1 KGHSH, CDR2 LQKENI. The CDR3 is 14 amino acids. In nucleotides, the CDR3 is TGTGCCAGCCAGCGGGAGAGTAATACCGGGGAGCTGTTTTTT. As protein: CASQRESNTGELFF.

The chain links TRBV5-1 to TRBJ1-4; 7 bases align to TRBD1. The germline V gene has CDR1 SGHRS and CDR2 YFSETQ. V lost 4 bases to trimming and J lost 5 bases; unmatched junction nucleotides: 8. CDR3 size: 15 residues. DNA for the CDR3: TGCGCCAGCAGCGACTCCGGGACAGACAATGAAAAACTGTTTTTT. Protein product: CASSDSGTDNEKLFF.

This sequence joins TRBV7-2 and TRBJ2-3, with TRBD2 identical over 10 bases. V shed 5 bases and J 0 bases; nucleotides not matched to a gene: 11. The length of the CDR3 is 18 residues. CDR1 and CDR2 (germline): SGHTA, FQGNSA. DNA of the CDR3: TGTGCCAGCAGCCGTAGCGGGAGGACCACGATCAGCACAGATACGCAGTATTTT. It codes for CASSRSGRTTISTDTQYF.

The chain links TRBV19 to TRBJ2-7, with 10 bases that match TRBD2. Trimming removed 4 bases from V and 2 bases from J; junction bases left unmatched: 5. This CDR3 has 15 residues. Germline V CDR1 and CDR2: LNHDA, SQIVND (reference sequence). This CDR3 is CASSTIAGGPYEQYF. In DNA, the CDR3 is TGTGCCAGTAGTACCATAGCGGGAGGACCCTACGAGCAGTACTTC. Full variable domain (rest looked up from reference TRBV19 and TRBJ2-7): DGGITQSPKYLFRKEGQNVTLSCEQNLNHDAMYWYRQDPGQGLRLIYYSQIVNDFQKGDIAEGYSVSREKKESFPLTVTSAQKNPTAFYLCASSTIAGGPYEQYFGPGTRLTVT.

V is TRBV28 and J is TRBJ2-1; possible D gene TRBD2, 5 bases. The germline V and J ends were trimmed by 3 bases and 6 bases, with 9 bases remaining between them. Germline V gene lookup returns CDR1 MDHEN and CDR2 SYDVKM. The CDR3 sequence is 13 residues long. CDR3 nucleotides: TGTGCCAGCAGTTTGTGGAGGTCCAATGAGCAGTTCTTC. Its translation: CASSLWRSNEQFF.

The chain is built from TRBV28 and TRBJ2-7; 9 nucleotides match TRBD1. The V gene's germline CDR1 is MDHEN and CDR2 SYDVKM. The CDR3 extends over 14 amino acids. V lost 7 bases and J lost 0; bases outside the gene matches: 4. CDR3 coding DNA: TGTGCCAGCATCCACAGGGGGCGCTCCTACGAGCAGTACTTC. It codes for CASIHRGRSYEQYF. The full variable domain, its missing parts supplied by reference TRBV28 and TRBJ2-7, is DVKVTQSSRYLVKRTGEKVFLECVQDMDHENMFWYRQDPGLGLRLIYFSYDVKMKEKGDIPEGYSVSREKKERFSLILESASTNQTSMYLCASIHRGRSYEQYFGPGTRLTVT.

The chain employs TRBV28 and TRBJ2-1; 8 positions agree with TRBD1. The CDR3 length is 15 residues. CDR1 MDHEN and CDR2 SYDVKM come from the germline V gene. J lost 8 bases, V lost 3 bases, and 9 bases had no gene match. In DNA, the CDR3 is TGTGCCAGCAGTTTCCTGGACAGGGAGGCCGATGAGCAGTTCTTC. This translates into CASSFLDREADEQFF.

The chain is built from TRBV7-3 and TRBJ1-1, with 8 nucleotides matching TRBD1. Germline-derived CDR1 and CDR2 are SGHTA and FQGTGA. This CDR3 is built from 17 residues. V was pared by 4 bases and J by 2 bases, with 12 bases of the junction left unmatched. As DNA, the CDR3 is TGTGCCAGCAGCTCTCCCGACAGGGGCTTGGGCAACACTGAAGCTTTCTTT. It translates to CASSSPDRGLGNTEAFF.

This clone was picked up many times. The same CDR3 can be traced to other DNA sequences in this sample. V usage is TRBV6-1 and J usage is TRBJ2-2; 7 bases align to TRBD2. The CDR3 covers 17 residues. The germline gives CDR1 MNHNS, CDR2 SASEGT. V gave up 1 base and J gave up 5 bases; unmatched junction bases: 10. CDR3: CASSEGGGVGGTGELFF. Here the CDR3 DNA reads TGTGCCAGCAGTGAAGGGGGGGGAGTGGGAGGTACCGGGGAGCTGTTTTTT.

This chain uses TRBV4-3 with TRBJ2-1, with 8 bases lining up with TRBD2. V was clipped by 0 bases and J by 6 bases; unmatched bases: 10. This CDR3 has 17 residues. Germline values: CDR1 LGHNA, CDR2 YSLEER. The CDR3 DNA follows: TGCGCCAGCAGCCAAGATTTAGGAGCGGGAGTAGTCAATGAGCAGTTCTTC. Residues: CASSQDLGAGVVNEQFF.

This clone has only one observation. The rearrangement joins TRBV10-3 to TRBJ1-5; 7 nucleotides align to TRBD1. Trimming took 8 bases from V and 0 from J; bases not matched to a gene: 16. This CDR3 spans 18 amino acids. Germline V gene sequence: CDR1 ENHRY, CDR2 SYGVKD. The CDR3, as DNA: TGTGCCATCGGTTCAGGGGCCCGGGACAGAAGTAGCAATCAGCCCCAGCATTTT. Translated, it gives CAIGSGARDRSSNQPQHF.

The chain uses TRBV19 and TRBJ2-7; 10 positions match TRBD2. The V segment lost 9 bases and the J segment 1 base; nucleotides outside the gene matches: 6. Germline V gene lookup returns CDR1 LNHDA and CDR2 SQIVND (reference sequence). The CDR3 extends over 14 amino acids. The CDR3, as DNA: TGTGCCAGCAGTGGGACTAGCGTTTCCTACGAGCAGTACTTC. Its translation is CASSGTSVSYEQYF.

The rearrangement uses TRBV5-4 and TRBJ2-5; perhaps TRBD2 as D (5 bases). The closer fit of TRBJ2-7 to the DNA end suggests the J call may be wrong. From germline, CDR1 is SGHNT and CDR2 YYREEE (reference sequence). The CDR3 runs to 14 residues. CDR3 amino acids: CASSLDLASYEQYF. In DNA, the CDR3 is TGTGCCAGCAGCTTGGATCTAGCCAGCTACGAGCAGTACTTC.

V usage is TRBV15 and J usage is TRBJ1-4; D ambiguous. Germline V gene data show CDR1 as LNHNV and CDR2 as YYDKDF (reference sequence). The CDR3 extends over 12 amino acids. Trimming shortened V by 6 bases and J by 8 bases, and 10 bases separated the two germline ends. The DNA of the CDR3 is TGTGCCACCAGGGCGGTAGGGGAAAAACTGTTTTTT. Translation: CATRAVGEKLFF.

This clone was recorded many times. The chain employs TRBV19 and TRBJ1-5; D ambiguous. This CDR3 contains 12 residues. CDR1 and CDR2 from the germline V gene are LNHDA and SQIVND (reference sequence). V lost 10 bases, J lost 5 bases, and 12 bases lay in between. CDR3 in amino acids: CATTDFYQPQHF. In DNA, the CDR3 is TGTGCCACCACAGATTTTTATCAGCCCCAGCATTTT.

Of note for this clone: The junction does not match germline at one end; this may be a read error. The J gene is TRBJ2-6, the V gene TRBV13; TRBD2 matches at 11 bases. CDR1 PRHDT and CDR2 FYEKMQ come from the germline V gene (reference sequence). The CDR3 totals 18 residues. The CDR3: CASSLGLAGYSGANVLTF. CDR3 nucleotide sequence: TGTGCCAGCAGCCTAGGACTAGCGGGTTACTCTGGGGCCAACGTCCTGACTTTC.

J is TRBJ2-2 and V is TRBV10-3, with a weak D call TRBD1 (5 bases). The CDR3 contains 16 residues. Trimming removed 7 bases from V and 0 bases from J, with 15 bases in between. Germline V gene lookup returns CDR1 ENHRY and CDR2 SYGVKD. The CDR3 sequence: CAIMQQGSPNTGELFF. CDR3 nucleotide sequence: TGTGCCATCATGCAGCAGGGATCCCCGAACACCGGGGAGCTGTTTTTT.

This sequence joins TRBV18 and TRBJ1-1; D not certain. The CDR3 spans 15 residues. Germline lookup yields CDR1 KGHSH and CDR2 LQKENI. V was cut by 1 base and J by 3 bases, with 12 bases left in between. CDR3 nucleotides: TGTGCCAGCTCACCACGGATGGTAAGGGACACTGAAGCTTTCTTT. This gives the protein CASSPRMVRDTEAFF.